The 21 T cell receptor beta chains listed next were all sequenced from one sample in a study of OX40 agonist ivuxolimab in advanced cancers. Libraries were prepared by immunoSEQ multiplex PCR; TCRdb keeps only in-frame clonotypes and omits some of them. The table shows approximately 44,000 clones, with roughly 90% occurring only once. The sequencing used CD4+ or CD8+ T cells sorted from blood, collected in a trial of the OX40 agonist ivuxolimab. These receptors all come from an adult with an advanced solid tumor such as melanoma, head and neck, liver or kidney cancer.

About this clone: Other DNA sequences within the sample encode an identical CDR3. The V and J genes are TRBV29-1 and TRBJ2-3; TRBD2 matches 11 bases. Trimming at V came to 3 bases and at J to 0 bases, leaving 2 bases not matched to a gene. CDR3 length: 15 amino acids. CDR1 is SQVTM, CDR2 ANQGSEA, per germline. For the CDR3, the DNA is TGCAGCGTTGAGGGGACTAGCGGTAGCACAGATACGCAGTATTTT. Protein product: CSVEGTSGSTDTQYF.

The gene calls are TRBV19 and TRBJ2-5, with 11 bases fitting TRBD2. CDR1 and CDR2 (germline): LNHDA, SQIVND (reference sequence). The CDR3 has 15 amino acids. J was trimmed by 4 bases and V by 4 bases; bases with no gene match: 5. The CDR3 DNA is TGTGCCAGTAGTACCTTAGGACTAGCGGGAGAGACCCAGTACTTC. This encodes CASSTLGLAGETQYF.

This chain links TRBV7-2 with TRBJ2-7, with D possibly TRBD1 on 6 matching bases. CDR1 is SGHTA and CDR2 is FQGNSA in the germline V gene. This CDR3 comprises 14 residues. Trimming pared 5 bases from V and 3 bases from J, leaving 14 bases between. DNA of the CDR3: TGTGCCAGCAGCCCATTGGGGGCCCTCTACGAGCAGTACTTC. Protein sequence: CASSPLGALYEQYF.

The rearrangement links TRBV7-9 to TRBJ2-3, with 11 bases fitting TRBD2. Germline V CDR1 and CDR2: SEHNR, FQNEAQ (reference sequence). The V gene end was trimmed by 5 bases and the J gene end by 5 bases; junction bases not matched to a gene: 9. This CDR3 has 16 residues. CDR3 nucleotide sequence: TGTGCCAGCAGCCCCACGGGACTAGCGGCGGGAGATACGCAGTATTTT. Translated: CASSPTGLAAGDTQYF.

CDR3 residues: CASSREINAGELFF. For the CDR3, the DNA is TGTGCCAGCAGCCGGGAGATAAACGCCGGGGAGCTGTTTTTT. J is TRBJ2-2 and V is TRBV28; the D gene is possibly TRBD2 (6 bases). The germline CDR1 and CDR2 sequences are MDHEN and SYDVKM. With 6 bases removed from V and 6 bases from J, the gap between germline ends came to 14 bases. This CDR3 has 14 residues.

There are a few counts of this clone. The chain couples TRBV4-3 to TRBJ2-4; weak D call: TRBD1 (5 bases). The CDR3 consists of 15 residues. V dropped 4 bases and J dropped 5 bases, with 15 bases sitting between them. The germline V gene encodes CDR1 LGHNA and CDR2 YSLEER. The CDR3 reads CASSPGTGSENIQYF. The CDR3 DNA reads TGCGCCAGCAGCCCTGGTACAGGTAGTGAAAACATTCAGTACTTC.

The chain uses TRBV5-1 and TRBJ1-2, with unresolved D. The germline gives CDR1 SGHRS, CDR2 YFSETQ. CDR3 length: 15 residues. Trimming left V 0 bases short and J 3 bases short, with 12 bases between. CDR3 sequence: CASSLEGRTDYGYTF. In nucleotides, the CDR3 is TGCGCCAGCAGCTTGGAAGGGAGAACGGACTATGGCTACACCTTC.

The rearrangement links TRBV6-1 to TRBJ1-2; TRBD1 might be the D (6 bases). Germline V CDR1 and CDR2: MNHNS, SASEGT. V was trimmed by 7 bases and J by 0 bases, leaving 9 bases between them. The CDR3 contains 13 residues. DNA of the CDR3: TGTGCCAGCACGGCAGGGGCTAACTATGGCTACACCTTC. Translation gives CASTAGANYGYTF.

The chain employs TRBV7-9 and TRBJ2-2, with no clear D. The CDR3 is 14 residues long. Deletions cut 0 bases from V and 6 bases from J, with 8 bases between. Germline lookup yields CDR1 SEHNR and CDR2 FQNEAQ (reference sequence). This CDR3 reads CASSLAGFPGELFF. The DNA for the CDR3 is TGTGCCAGCAGCTTAGCGGGGTTTCCCGGGGAGCTGTTTTTT.

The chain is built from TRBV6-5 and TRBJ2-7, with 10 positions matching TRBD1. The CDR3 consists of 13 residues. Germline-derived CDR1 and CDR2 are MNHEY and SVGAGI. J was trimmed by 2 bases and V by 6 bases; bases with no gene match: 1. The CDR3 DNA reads TGTGCCAGCAGCGACAGGGGGCCCTACGAGCAGTACTTC. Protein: CASSDRGPYEQYF.

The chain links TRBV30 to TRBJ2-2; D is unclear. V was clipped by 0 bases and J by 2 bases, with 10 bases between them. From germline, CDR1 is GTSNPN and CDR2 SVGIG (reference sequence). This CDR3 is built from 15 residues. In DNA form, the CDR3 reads TGTGCCTGGAGTGTACGTAGGCAAAACACCGGGGAGCTGTTTTTT. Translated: CAWSVRRQNTGELFF.

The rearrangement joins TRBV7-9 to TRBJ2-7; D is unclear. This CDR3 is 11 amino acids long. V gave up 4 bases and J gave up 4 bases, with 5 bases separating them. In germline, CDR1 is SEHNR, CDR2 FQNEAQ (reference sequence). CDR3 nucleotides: TGTGCCAGCAGCTATACTTACGAGCAGTACTTC. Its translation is CASSYTYEQYF.

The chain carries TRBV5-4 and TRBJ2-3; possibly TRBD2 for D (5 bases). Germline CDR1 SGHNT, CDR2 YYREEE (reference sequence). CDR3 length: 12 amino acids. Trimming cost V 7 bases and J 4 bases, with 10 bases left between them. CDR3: CASFLAADTQYF. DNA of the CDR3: TGTGCCAGCTTCCTAGCCGCAGATACGCAGTATTTT.

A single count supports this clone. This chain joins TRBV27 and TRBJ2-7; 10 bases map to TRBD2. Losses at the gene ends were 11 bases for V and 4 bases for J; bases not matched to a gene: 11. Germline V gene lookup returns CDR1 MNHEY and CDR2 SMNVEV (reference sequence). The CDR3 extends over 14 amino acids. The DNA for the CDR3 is TGTGCCGTACGCCCTCTAGCGGGAGAATACGAGCAGTACTTC. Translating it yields CAVRPLAGEYEQYF.

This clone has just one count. The CDR3 is CASSLSYQETQYF. The CDR3 DNA sequence: TGTGCCAGCAGTTTATCGTACCAAGAGACCCAGTACTTC. This sequence joins TRBV27 and TRBJ2-5; D call uncertain. The germline gives CDR1 MNHEY, CDR2 SMNVEV (reference sequence). The CDR3 is made up of 13 amino acids. Deletions cut 0 bases from V and 0 bases from J, with 2 bases between.

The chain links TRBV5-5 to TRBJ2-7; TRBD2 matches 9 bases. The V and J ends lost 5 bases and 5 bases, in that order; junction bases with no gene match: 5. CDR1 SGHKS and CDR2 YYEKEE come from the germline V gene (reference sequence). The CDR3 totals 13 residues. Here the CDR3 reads CASSSSGKNEQYF. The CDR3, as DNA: TGTGCCAGCAGTTCTAGCGGGAAAAACGAGCAGTACTTC. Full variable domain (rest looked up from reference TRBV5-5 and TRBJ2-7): DAGVTQSPTHLIKTRGQQVTLRCSPISGHKSVSWYQQVLGQGPQFIFQYYEKEERGRGNFPDRFSARQFPNYSSELNVNALLLGDSALYLCASSSSGKNEQYFGPGTRLTVT.

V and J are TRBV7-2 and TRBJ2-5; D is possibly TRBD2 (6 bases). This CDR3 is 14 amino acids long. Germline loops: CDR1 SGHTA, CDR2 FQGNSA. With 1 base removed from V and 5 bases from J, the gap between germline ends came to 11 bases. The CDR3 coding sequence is TGTGCCAGCAGCTTAGTTGATAGCGGTGAGACCCAGTACTTC. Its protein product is CASSLVDSGETQYF.

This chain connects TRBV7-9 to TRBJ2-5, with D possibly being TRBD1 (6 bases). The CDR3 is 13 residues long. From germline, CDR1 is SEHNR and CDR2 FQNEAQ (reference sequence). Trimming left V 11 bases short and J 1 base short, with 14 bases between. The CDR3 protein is CAGTADSQETQYF. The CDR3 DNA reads TGTGCCGGCACTGCGGACAGCCAAGAGACCCAGTACTTC.

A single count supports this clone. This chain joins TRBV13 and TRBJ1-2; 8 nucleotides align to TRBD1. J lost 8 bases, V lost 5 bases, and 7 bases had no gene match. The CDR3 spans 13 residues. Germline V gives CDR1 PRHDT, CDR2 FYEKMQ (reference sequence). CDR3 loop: CASSLGQVEGYTF. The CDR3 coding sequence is TGTGCCAGCAGCCTGGGACAGGTCGAAGGCTACACCTTC. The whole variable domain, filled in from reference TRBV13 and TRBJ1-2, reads AAGVIQSPRHLIKEKRETATLKCYPIPRHDTVYWYQQGPGQDPQFLISFYEKMQSDKGSIPDRFSAQQFSDYHSELNMSSLELGDSALYFCASSLGQVEGYTFGSGTRLTVV.

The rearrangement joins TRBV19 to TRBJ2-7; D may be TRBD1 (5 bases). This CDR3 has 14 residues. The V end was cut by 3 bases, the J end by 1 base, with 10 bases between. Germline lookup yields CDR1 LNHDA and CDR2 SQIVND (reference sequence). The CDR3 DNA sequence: TGTGCCAGTAGTATGGCGCAGGGATCCTACGAGCAGTACTTC. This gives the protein CASSMAQGSYEQYF.

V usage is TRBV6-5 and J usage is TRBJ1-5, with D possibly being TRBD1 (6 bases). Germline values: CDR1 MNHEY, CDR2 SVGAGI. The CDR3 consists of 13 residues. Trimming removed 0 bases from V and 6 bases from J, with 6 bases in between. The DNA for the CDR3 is TGTGCCAGCAGTTACTCGGGGGCTCAGCCCCAGCATTTT. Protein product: CASSYSGAQPQHF.